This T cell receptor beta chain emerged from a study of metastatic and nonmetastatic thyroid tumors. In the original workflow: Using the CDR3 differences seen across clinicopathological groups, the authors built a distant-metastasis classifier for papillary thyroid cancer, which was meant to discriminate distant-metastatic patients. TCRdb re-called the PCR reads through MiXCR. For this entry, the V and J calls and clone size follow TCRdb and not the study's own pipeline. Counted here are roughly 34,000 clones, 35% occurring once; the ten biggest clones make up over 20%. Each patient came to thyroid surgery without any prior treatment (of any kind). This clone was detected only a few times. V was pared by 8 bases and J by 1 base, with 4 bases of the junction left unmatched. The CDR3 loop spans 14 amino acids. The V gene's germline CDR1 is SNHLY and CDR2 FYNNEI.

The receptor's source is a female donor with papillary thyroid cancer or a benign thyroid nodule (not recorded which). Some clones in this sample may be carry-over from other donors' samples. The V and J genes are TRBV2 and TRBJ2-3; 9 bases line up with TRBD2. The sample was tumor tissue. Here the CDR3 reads CASARGRGTDTQYF. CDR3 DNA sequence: TGTGCCAGCGCCCGCGGGAGGGGCACAGATACGCAGTATTTT.